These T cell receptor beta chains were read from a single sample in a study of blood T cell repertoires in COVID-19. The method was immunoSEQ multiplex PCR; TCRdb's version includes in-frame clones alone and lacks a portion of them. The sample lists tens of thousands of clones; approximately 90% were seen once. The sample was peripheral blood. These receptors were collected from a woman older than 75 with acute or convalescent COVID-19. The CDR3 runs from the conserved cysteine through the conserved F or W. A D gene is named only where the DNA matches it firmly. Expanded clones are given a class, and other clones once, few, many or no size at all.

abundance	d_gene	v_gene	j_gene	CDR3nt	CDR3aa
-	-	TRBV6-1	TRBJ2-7	TGTGCCAGCAGTGACCACCGGGACAGGGGGTTTACTAGCGGGAGTGTTCAGTACTTC	CASSDHRDRGFTSGSVQYF
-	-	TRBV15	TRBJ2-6	TGTGCCACCAGCGGACAGCTCTCTGGGGCCAACGTCCTGACTTTC	CATSGQLSGANVLTF
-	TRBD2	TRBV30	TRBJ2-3	TGTGCCTGGAGTGATCCCGGACTAGCGGGGGGGCCGACAGATACGCAGTATTTT	CAWSDPGLAGGPTDTQYF
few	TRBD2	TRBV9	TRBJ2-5	TGTGCCAGCAGCGTTTCGGCGGGAGATGTATATGAGACCCAGTACTTC	CASSVSAGDVYETQYF
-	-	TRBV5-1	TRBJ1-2	TGCGCCAGCAGCACCCGACAAGGGGGGGACGGCTACACCTTC	CASSTRQGGDGYTF
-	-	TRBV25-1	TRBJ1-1	TGTGCCAGCAGCGGGCAGGGCCGAGGGAACACTGAAGCTTTCTTT	CASSGQGRGNTEAFF
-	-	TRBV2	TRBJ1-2	TGTGCCAGCAGTGTTGACACTGGTGGCTACACCTTC	CASSVDTGGYTF
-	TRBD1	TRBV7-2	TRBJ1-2	TGTGCCAGCACCCCCCCGGGCGGACAGGCGGGGAACTATGGCTACACCTTC	CASTPPGGQAGNYGYTF
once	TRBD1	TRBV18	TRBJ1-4	TGTGCCAGCTCCACGGGACAGCAAGAAAAACTGTTTTTT	CASSTGQQEKLFF
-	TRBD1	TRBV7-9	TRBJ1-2	TGTGCCAGCAGTTTGACAGGGGGCTATGGCTACACCTTC	CASSLTGGYGYTF
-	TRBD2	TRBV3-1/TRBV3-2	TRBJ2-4	TGTGCCAGCAGCCAAGCGGGCGGTAGCGGGAGAAGGGTCATAACCAAAAACATTCAGTACTTC	CASSQAGGSGRRVITKNIQYF
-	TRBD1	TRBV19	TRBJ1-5	TGTGCCAGTAGAATGGACAGGGGGAGTCAGCCCCAGCATTTT	CASRMDRGSQPQHF
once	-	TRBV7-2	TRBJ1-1	TGTGCCAGCAGCCAAACCAGGACAGTAACTGAAGCTTTCTTT	CASSQTRTVTEAFF
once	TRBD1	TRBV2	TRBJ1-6	TGTGCCAGCAGGGGGACAGGGGAAATTTCACCCCTCCACTTT	CASRGTGEISPLHF
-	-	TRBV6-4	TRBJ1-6	TGTGCCACTAAAGGGGTCAATTCACCCCTCCACTTT	CATKGVNSPLHF
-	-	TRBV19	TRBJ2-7	TGTGCCAGTAGTCCACGGGGTAGCGGTGCCGCCTACGAGCAGTACTTC	CASSPRGSGAAYEQYF
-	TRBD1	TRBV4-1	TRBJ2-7	TGCGCCAGCAGCCGAGACAGGGGTGACACCTACGAGCAGTACTTC	CASSRDRGDTYEQYF
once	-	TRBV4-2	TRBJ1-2	TGTGCCAGCAGCCAAGTGACAGGACAATTTTATGGCTACACCTTC	CASSQVTGQFYGYTF
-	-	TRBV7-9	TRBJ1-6	TGTGCCAGCAGCCCGCTAGGGGAATCACCCCTCCACTTT	CASSPLGESPLHF
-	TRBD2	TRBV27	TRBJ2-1	TGTGCCAGCAGTTTTTGGTCTAGCGGGAGGGCCGCCTACAATGAGCAGTTCTTC	CASSFWSSGRAAYNEQFF
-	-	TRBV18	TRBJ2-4	TGTGCCAGCTCACCCGACAACCTTTCGAGCAAAAACATTCAGTACTTC	CASSPDNLSSKNIQYF
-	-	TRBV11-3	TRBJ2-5	TGTGCCAGCAGCTCGGTTGGGGGCGAGACCCAGTACTTC	CASSSVGGETQYF
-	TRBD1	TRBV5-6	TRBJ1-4	TGTGCCAGCAGCTTTAACAGGGGCAGTGAAAAACTGTTTTTT	CASSFNRGSEKLFF
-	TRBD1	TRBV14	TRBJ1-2	TGTGCCAGCAGCCAAGCCGGGACAGGGGGTTTAAGGAACTATGGCTACACCTTC	CASSQAGTGGLRNYGYTF
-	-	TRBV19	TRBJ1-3	TGTGCCAGCGCCGACACCTCTGGAAACACCATATATTTT	CASADTSGNTIYF
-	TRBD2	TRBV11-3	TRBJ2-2	TGTGCCAGCAACTTATCTAGCGGGGGGGCCACCGGGGAGCTGTTTTTT	CASNLSSGGATGELFF
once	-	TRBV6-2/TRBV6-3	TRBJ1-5	TGTGCCAGCAGTGACGGGGGGAGGAATCAGCCCCAGCATTTT	CASSDGGRNQPQHF
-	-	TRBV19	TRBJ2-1	TGTGCCAGTAGTGAGACTGTAGACAATGAGCAGTTCTTC	CASSETVDNEQFF
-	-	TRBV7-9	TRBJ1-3	TGTGCCAGCAGCTATGATGCAGACTCTGGAAACACCATATATTTT	CASSYDADSGNTIYF
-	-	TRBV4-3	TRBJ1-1	TGCGCCAGCAGCCAAGGTCACAGGAACACTGAAGCTTTCTTT	CASSQGHRNTEAFF
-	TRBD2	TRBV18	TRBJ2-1	TGTGCCAGCTCCCTTTGGGCGGGAGCTCTTGAGAATGAGCAGTTCTTC	CASSLWAGALENEQFF